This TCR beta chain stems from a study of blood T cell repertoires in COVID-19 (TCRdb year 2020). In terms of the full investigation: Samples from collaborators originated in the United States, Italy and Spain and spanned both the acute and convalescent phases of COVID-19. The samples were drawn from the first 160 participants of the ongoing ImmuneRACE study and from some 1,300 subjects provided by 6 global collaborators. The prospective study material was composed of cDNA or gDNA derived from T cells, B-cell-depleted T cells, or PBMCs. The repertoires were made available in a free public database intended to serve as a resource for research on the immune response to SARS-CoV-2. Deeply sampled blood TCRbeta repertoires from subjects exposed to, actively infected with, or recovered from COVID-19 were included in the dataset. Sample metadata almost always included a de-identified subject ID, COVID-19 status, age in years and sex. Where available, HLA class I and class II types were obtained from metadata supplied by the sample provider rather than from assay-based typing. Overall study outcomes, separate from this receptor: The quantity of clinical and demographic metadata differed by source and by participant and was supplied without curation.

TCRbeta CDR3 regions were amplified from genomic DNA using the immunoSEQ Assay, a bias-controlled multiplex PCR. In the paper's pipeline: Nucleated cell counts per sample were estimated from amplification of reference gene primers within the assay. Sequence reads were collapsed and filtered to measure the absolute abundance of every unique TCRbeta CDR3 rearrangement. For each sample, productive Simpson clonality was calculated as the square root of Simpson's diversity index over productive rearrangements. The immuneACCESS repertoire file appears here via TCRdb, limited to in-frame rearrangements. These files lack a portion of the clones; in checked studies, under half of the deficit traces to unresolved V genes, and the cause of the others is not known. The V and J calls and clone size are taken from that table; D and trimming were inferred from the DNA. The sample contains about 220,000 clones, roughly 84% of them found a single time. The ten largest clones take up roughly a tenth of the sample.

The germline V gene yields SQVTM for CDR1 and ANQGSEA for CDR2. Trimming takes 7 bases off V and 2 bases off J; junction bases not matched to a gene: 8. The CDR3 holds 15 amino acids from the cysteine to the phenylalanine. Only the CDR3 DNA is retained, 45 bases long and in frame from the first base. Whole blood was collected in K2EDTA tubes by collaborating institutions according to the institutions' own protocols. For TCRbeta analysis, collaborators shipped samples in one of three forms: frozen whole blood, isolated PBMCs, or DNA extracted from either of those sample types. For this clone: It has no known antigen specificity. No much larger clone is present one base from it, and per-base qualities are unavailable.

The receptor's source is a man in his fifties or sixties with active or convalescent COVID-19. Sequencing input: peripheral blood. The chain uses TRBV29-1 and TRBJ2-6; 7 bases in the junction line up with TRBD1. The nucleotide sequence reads TGCAGCGCCGGGACAGCCACCGCTGGGGCCAACGTCCTGACTTTC. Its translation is CSAGTATAGANVLTF.